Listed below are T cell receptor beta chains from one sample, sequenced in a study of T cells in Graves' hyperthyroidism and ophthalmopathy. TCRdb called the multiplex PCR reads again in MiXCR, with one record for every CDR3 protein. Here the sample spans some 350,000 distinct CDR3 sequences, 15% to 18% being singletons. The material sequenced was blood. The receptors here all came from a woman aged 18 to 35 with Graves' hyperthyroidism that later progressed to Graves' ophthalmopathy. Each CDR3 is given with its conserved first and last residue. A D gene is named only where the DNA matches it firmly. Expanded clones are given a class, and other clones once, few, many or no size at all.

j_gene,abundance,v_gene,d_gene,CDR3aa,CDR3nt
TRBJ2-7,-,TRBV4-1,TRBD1,CASSQETGGDYEQYF,TGCGCCAGCAGCCAAGAAACAGGGGGCGACTACGAGCAGTACTTC
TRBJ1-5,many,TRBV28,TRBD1,CASSAPQTGLLHQPQHF,TGTGCCAGTTCTGCTCCCCAGACAGGGCTTCTCCATCAGCCCCAGCATTTT
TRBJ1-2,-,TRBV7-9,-,CASRGKTGPKGYGYTF,TGTGCCAGCAGGGGTAAAACAGGCCCCAAAGGGTATGGCTACACCTTC
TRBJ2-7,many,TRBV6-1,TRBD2,CASSSDPSGNYEQYF,TGTGCCAGCAGTTCCGACCCTAGCGGGAACTACGAGCAGTACTTC
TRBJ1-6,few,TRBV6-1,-,CASSERGQLSSYNSPLHF,TGTGCCAGCAGTGAACGTGGTCAATTGAGCTCCTATAATTCACCCCTCCACTTT
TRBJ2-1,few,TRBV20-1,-,CSAHHSKSSEQFF,TGCAGTGCTCACCACTCAAAATCTAGTGAGCAGTTCTTC
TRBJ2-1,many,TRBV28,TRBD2,CASSTGLAGNNEQFF,TGTGCCAGCAGCACGGGACTAGCGGGAAACAATGAGCAGTTCTTC
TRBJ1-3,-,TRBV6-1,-,CASRDTYSGNTIYF,TGTGCCAGCAGAGACACTTACTCTGGAAACACCATATATTTT
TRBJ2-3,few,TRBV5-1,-,CASSLAGLAYTDTQYF,TGCGCCAGCAGCTTGGCCGGACTCGCTTACACAGATACGCAGTATTTT
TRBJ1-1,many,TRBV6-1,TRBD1,CASSRDRNMNTEAFF,TGTGCCAGCAGTAGGGACAGAAACATGAACACTGAAGCTTTCTTT
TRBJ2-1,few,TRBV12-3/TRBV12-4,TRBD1,CASSSGQDYVF,TGTGCCAGCAGTTCAGGACAGGATTATGTCTTC
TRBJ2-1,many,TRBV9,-,CASSVSISASSYNEQFF,TGTGCCAGCAGCGTCAGCATAAGCGCGAGCTCCTACAATGAGCAGTTCTTC
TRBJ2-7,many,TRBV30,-,CAWSVQFSYEQYF,TGTGCCTGGAGTGTACAGTTCTCCTACGAGCAGTACTTC
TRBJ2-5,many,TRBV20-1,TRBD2,CSARAKLAGVFWETQYF,TGCAGTGCTAGAGCTAAACTAGCGGGGGTGTTCTGGGAGACCCAGTACTTC
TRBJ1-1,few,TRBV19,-,CASRVGGAGTEAFF,TGTGCCAGTAGAGTAGGAGGGGCTGGCACTGAAGCTTTCTTT
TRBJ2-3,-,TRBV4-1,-,CASSQVDSTDTQYF,TGCGCCAGCAGCCAAGTCGATAGCACAGATACGCAGTATTTT
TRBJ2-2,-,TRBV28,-,CASTRPRGMGTGELFF,TGTGCCAGCACCAGGCCCCGGGGGATGGGAACCGGGGAGCTGTTTTTT
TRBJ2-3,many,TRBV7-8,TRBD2,CASSRTVATSFPDTQYF,TGTGCCAGCAGTAGAACCGTCGCGACTAGCTTCCCAGATACGCAGTATTTT
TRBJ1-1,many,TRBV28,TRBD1,CASRSGQGSAEAFF,TGTGCCAGCAGATCCGGACAGGGTAGCGCTGAAGCTTTCTTT
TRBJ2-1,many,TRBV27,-,CASAQPRDRVTYNEQFF,TGTGCCAGCGCTCAGCCTCGGGACCGAGTCACTTACAATGAGCAGTTCTTC
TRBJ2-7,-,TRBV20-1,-,CSGGSSYEQYF,TGCAGTGGAGGGAGTTCCTACGAGCAGTACTTC
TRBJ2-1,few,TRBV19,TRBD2,CASSIIAGGPSNEQFF,TGTGCCAGTAGTATAATAGCGGGAGGGCCCTCCAATGAGCAGTTCTTC
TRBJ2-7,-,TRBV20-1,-,CSAREETTYEQYF,TGCAGTGCTAGAGAAGAGACAACCTACGAGCAGTACTTC
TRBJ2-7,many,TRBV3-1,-,CASSRAGSSYEQYF,TGTGCCAGCAGCCGAGCAGGGAGCTCCTACGAGCAGTACTTC
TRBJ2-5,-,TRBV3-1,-,CASTSPQGTQYF,TGTGCCAGCACCTCGCCCCAGGGGACCCAGTACTTC
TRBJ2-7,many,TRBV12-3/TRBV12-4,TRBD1,CASSKQGWEQYF,TGTGCCAGCAGTAAACAGGGGTGGGAGCAGTACTTC
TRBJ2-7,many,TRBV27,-,CASSLIDSSYEQYF,TGTGCCAGCAGTTTAATTGACAGCTCCTACGAGCAGTACTTC
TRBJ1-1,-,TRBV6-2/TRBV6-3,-,CASSYLRQNTEAFF,TGTGCCAGCAGTTATTTAAGACAGAACACTGAAGCTTTCTTT
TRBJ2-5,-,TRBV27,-,CASSWTTALGRETQYF,TGTGCCAGCAGTTGGACGACAGCCCTAGGAAGAGAGACCCAGTACTTC
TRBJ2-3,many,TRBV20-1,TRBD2,CSARDVSGRSSTDTQYF,TGCAGTGCTAGAGACGTTAGCGGGAGGTCCAGCACAGATACGCAGTATTTT
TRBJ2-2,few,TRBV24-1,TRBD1,CATSDFGDRNTGELFF,TGTGCCACCAGTGATTTTGGGGACAGGAATACCGGGGAGCTGTTTTTT
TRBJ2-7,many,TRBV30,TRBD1,CAWSVLRGTGDSYEQYF,TGTGCCTGGAGTGTACTGAGGGGGACAGGGGACTCCTACGAGCAGTACTTC
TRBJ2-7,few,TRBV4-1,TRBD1,CASSERTGGSYEQYF,TGCGCCAGCAGCGAACGGACAGGGGGCTCCTACGAGCAGTACTTC
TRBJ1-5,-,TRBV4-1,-,CASSRDLGNQPQHF,TGCGCCAGCAGCCGAGACCTCGGCAATCAGCCCCAGCATTTT
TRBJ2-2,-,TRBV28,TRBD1,CASSHHRGPGELFF,TGTGCCAGCAGTCACCACAGGGGACCCGGGGAGCTGTTTTTT
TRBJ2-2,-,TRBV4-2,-,CASSQDLFKLGGGNTGELFF,TGTGCCAGCAGCCAAGATCTTTTTAAGTTGGGAGGGGGCAACACCGGGGAGCTGTTTTTT
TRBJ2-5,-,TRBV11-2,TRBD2,CASSLGGGTPGTQYF,TGTGCCAGCAGCTTGGGCGGGGGGACCCCCGGGACCCAGTACTTC
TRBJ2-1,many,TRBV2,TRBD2,CASSEALPAREARNEQFF,TGTGCCAGCAGTGAAGCGCTTCCGGCGCGGGAGGCTAGGAATGAGCAGTTCTTC
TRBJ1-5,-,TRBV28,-,CASRRRGRGPQHF,TGTGCCAGCAGACGACGGGGCCGGGGGCCCCAGCATTTT
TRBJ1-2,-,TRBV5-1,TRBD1,CASSPMTGSGYGYTF,TGCGCCAGCAGCCCCATGACAGGGTCCGGCTATGGCTACACCTTC
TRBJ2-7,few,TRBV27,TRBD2,CASSASALAGGPWEQYF,TGTGCCAGCAGTGCCTCGGCACTAGCGGGAGGGCCGTGGGAGCAGTACTTC
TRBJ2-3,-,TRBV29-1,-,CSVAAGGTDTQYF,TGCAGCGTTGCGGCAGGAGGCACAGATACGCAGTATTTT
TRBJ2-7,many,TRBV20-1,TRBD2,CSAPVKRGPGDEQYF,TGCAGTGCCCCGGTTAAGCGGGGGCCCGGGGACGAGCAGTACTTC
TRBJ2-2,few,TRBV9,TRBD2,CASSVAGGRTGELFF,TGTGCCAGCAGCGTAGCGGGAGGAAGAACCGGGGAGCTGTTTTTT
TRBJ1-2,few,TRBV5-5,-,CASSLDHGSYTF,TGTGCCAGCAGCCTAGATCATGGGAGCTACACCTTC